The 26 T cell receptor beta chains presented below share a single source sample, sequenced in a study of human T cells and chemical hapten exposure. From the RACE reads, TCRdb called clonotypes with MiXCR, one entry per CDR3 protein. The table includes around 250,000 distinct CDR3 sequences, about 8.1% detected once. The time point is: pre-sensitization, week 0. Indicated treatment: therapeutic diphenylcyclopropenone sensitization with weekly scalp DPC. The sample here was whole blood, taken in connection with sensitization to the hapten diphenylcyclopropenone (DPC). These receptors were taken from a woman aged 35 to 49 with alopecia areata. Some clones in this sample may be carry-over from other donors' samples.

The V call is TRBV5-1, the J call TRBJ2-3; D not certain. V lost 2 bases and J 4 bases, leaving 8 bases between the germline ends. The length of the CDR3 is 13 residues. Germline-derived CDR1 and CDR2 are SGHRS and YFSETQ. The CDR3 DNA reads as TGCGCCAGCAGCTTTCCAGTGGCAGATACGCAGTATTTT. Its protein is CASSFPVADTQYF.

J is TRBJ1-5 and V is TRBV4-1; TRBD1 matches 11 bases. J was trimmed by 7 bases and V by 0 bases; bases with no gene match: 5. The CDR3 spans 16 residues. From germline, CDR1 is MGHRA and CDR2 YSYEKL. CDR3 coding DNA: TGCGCCAGCAGCCAAGATGGGGACAGGGGGTTCCAGCCCCAGCATTTT. Translated: CASSQDGDRGFQPQHF.

This chain links TRBV4-3 with TRBJ2-7, with 7 bases fitting TRBD2. CDR1 and CDR2 (germline): LGHNA, YSLEER. Germline trimming cut 1 base from V and 5 bases from J; bases unmatched to any gene: 2. This CDR3 is 13 amino acids long. The CDR3 DNA reads TGCGCCAGCAGCCAAGGAACTAGCGACGAGCAGTACTTC. Its protein is CASSQGTSDEQYF.

This clonotype was observed a handful of times. The chain employs TRBV2 and TRBJ2-3; D gene unclear. The CDR3 length is 13 residues. The V end lost 0 bases, the J end lost 8 bases, and 9 bases lay between the germline ends. CDR1 SNHLY and CDR2 FYNNEI come from the germline V gene. As DNA, the CDR3 is TGTGCCAGCAGTGAAGCAATGGGTGGTACGCAGTATTTT. Amino acid sequence: CASSEAMGGTQYF.

V is TRBV6-2 or TRBV6-3 and J is TRBJ2-7, with TRBD2 matching over 9 bases. V lost 2 bases to trimming and J lost 0 bases; unmatched junction nucleotides: 17. The CDR3 has 20 residues. Germline loops: CDR1 MNHEY, CDR2 SVGEGT. CDR3 sequence: CASSYDSWVSGRRSSYEQYF. CDR3 sequence (DNA): TGTGCCAGCAGTTACGATTCTTGGGTTAGCGGGAGAAGGAGCTCCTACGAGCAGTACTTC.

The table lists this clonotype with a few counts. The rearrangement links TRBV11-2 to TRBJ2-1; D is unclear. This CDR3 spans 13 amino acids. V was clipped by 1 base and J by 6 bases, with 7 bases between them. CDR1 is SGHAT, CDR2 FQNNGV, per germline. The CDR3 DNA sequence: TGTGCCAGCAGCTTAGGTCAGAGCAATGAGCAGTTCTTC. It encodes CASSLGQSNEQFF.

This clonotype has more than one count but fewer than ten. The V call is TRBV27, the J call TRBJ2-3; 10 bases match TRBD1. The CDR3 runs to 15 residues. CDR1 MNHEY and CDR2 SMNVEV come from the germline V gene (reference sequence). V lost 9 bases and J lost 2; bases outside the gene matches: 8. The chain's CDR3 is CASTGTGVHTDTQYF. In DNA form, the CDR3 reads TGTGCCAGTACGGGGACAGGGGTCCACACAGATACGCAGTATTTT.

The rearrangement links TRBV9 to TRBJ1-2; unclear D gene. The CDR3 extends over 14 amino acids. Trimming removed 4 bases from V and 1 base from J, with 11 bases in between. CDR1 SGDLS and CDR2 YYNGEE come from the germline V gene. CDR3 amino acids: CASSPMEVNYGYTF. The CDR3 DNA reads as TGTGCCAGCAGCCCCATGGAGGTTAACTATGGCTACACCTTC.

The rearrangement uses TRBV27 and TRBJ2-5; D remains ambiguous. CDR1 is MNHEY and CDR2 is SMNVEV in the germline V gene (reference sequence). The ends were cut back, 3 bases at V and 5 bases at J, with 10 bases in the middle. This CDR3 has 13 amino acids. As DNA, the CDR3 is TGTGCCAGCAGTTTTGGGCCAATGGAGACCCAGTACTTC. This codes for CASSFGPMETQYF.

This clonotype was observed many times. V gene TRBV18 combines with J gene TRBJ1-1; D is perhaps TRBD1 (5 bases). The CDR3 sequence is 14 residues long. Trimming took 5 bases from V and 1 from J, leaving 11 bases between them. CDR1 and CDR2 (germline): KGHSH, LQKENI. The CDR3 nucleotides are TGTGCCAGCTCAGGATCCAGGGAGAACACTGAAGCTTTCTTT. Protein product: CASSGSRENTEAFF.

This clonotype came up many times. The V and J genes are TRBV7-2 and TRBJ2-3, with TRBD2 matching over 12 bases. V shed 5 bases and J 4 bases; nucleotides not matched to a gene: 7. Germline CDR1 reads SGHTA; CDR2 reads FQGNSA. This CDR3 region has 16 residues. CDR3 amino acids: CASSAMTSGSADTQYF. The CDR3 DNA reads as TGTGCCAGCAGCGCGATGACTAGCGGGAGCGCAGATACGCAGTATTTT.

This chain uses TRBV5-4 with TRBJ2-1, with 12 bases identical to TRBD2. Looked up from germline, CDR1 is SGHNT and CDR2 is YYREEE (reference sequence). This CDR3 region has 15 residues. With 4 bases clipped from V and 7 bases from J, the junction kept 6 bases outside the gene matches. The CDR3 region has the DNA TGTGCCAGCAGCCCCCTAGCGGGAGGGCCGAATGAGCAGTTCTTC. It specifies CASSPLAGGPNEQFF. Together with reference TRBV5-4 and TRBJ2-1, the CDR3 gives the full variable domain: ETGVTQSPTHLIKTRGQQVTLRCSSQSGHNTVSWYQQALGQGPQFIFQYYREEENGRGNFPPRFSGLQFPNYSSELNVNALELDDSALYLCASSPLAGGPNEQFFGPGTRLTVL.

This clonotype has at least ten counts. The chain recombines TRBV5-4 with TRBJ2-1; D possibly matches TRBD1 or TRBD2 (5 bases each). This CDR3 is built from 12 residues. V was cut by 1 base and J by 9 bases, with 8 bases left in between. CDR1 is SGHNT and CDR2 is YYREEE in the germline V gene (reference sequence). In DNA, the CDR3 is TGTGCCAGCAGCTTGCAAGGGACTGAGCAGTTCTTC. Translating it yields CASSLQGTEQFF.

This clonotype has just a few counts. This sequence joins TRBV27 and TRBJ2-3; no reliable D call. The CDR3 runs 16 residues. From germline, CDR1 is MNHEY and CDR2 SMNVEV (reference sequence). The V end was cut by 4 bases, the J end by 0 bases, with 14 bases between. The CDR3 loop is CASSWVFGSSTDTQYF. CDR3 bases: TGTGCCAGCAGTTGGGTCTTTGGATCTAGCACAGATACGCAGTATTTT.

The gene calls are TRBV12-3 or TRBV12-4 and TRBJ1-1; 7 positions match TRBD1. The CDR3 runs 13 residues. With 4 bases clipped from V and 8 bases from J, the junction kept 7 bases outside the gene matches. CDR3 sequence: CASSSTGTEEAFF. The CDR3 region has the DNA TGTGCCAGCAGTTCGACCGGGACAGAAGAAGCTTTCTTT.

This clonotype was counted ten times or more. This chain uses TRBV11-2 with TRBJ1-1; D remains unclear. There are 11 residues in the CDR3. CDR1 is SGHAT and CDR2 is FQNNGV in the germline V gene. V was cut by 10 bases and J by 5 bases, with 11 bases left in between. CDR3 DNA sequence: TGTGCCACCAGTGCGTGGACTGAAGCTTTCTTT. Protein product: CATSAWTEAFF. Looking up the rest from reference TRBV11-2 and TRBJ1-1 gives the full variable domain: EAGVAQSPRYKIIEKRQSVAFWCNPISGHATLYWYQQILGQGPKLLIQFQNNGVVDDSQLPKDRFSAERLKGVDSTLKIQPAKLEDSAVYLCATSAWTEAFFGQGTRLTVV.

This clonotype was observed a handful of times. The gene calls are TRBV6-2 or TRBV6-3 and TRBJ2-7; 13 nucleotides match TRBD2. V shed 2 bases and J 1 base; nucleotides not matched to a gene: 11. The germline V gene has CDR1 MNHEY and CDR2 SVGEGT. CDR3 length: 19 residues. The CDR3 loop reads CASSYLQGLAGLFSYEQYF. The CDR3 DNA is TGTGCCAGCAGTTACCTACAGGGACTAGCGGGACTCTTTTCCTACGAGCAGTACTTC.

This clonotype has only a few counts. This chain links TRBV6-2 or TRBV6-3 with TRBJ1-1; perhaps TRBD1 as D (5 bases). V shed 0 bases and J shed 1 base, with 12 bases lying between them. The CDR3 is 16 amino acids. CDR1 and CDR2 (germline): MNHEY, SVGEGT. CDR3 amino acids: CASSYSGTDKNTEAFF. CDR3 nucleotide sequence: TGTGCCAGCAGTTACTCTGGGACGGACAAGAACACTGAAGCTTTCTTT.

The chain combines TRBV12-3 or TRBV12-4 with TRBJ1-6; weak D call: TRBD1 (6 bases). Trimming took 3 bases from V and 10 from J, leaving 13 bases between them. The CDR3 has 14 residues. In DNA form, the CDR3 reads TGTGCCAGCAGTTTCCTGGGGGGCAGGTCACCCCTCCACTTT. Translated: CASSFLGGRSPLHF.

The CDR3 loop is CASSRPLGQGRYEQYF. The CDR3 nucleotides are TGTGCCAGCAGCCGGCCCCTGGGACAGGGGAGGTACGAGCAGTACTTC. V gene TRBV28 combines with J gene TRBJ2-7; 10 nucleotides align to TRBD1. The trim removed 6 bases at V and 4 bases at J, leaving 12 bases unmatched. CDR1 is MDHEN, CDR2 SYDVKM, per germline. The CDR3 is 16 amino acids. The complete variable domain, with remaining parts taken from reference TRBV28 and TRBJ2-7, reads DVKVTQSSRYLVKRTGEKVFLECVQDMDHENMFWYRQDPGLGLRLIYFSYDVKMKEKGDIPEGYSVSREKKERFSLILESASTNQTSMYLCASSRPLGQGRYEQYFGPGTRLTVT.

This clonotype appeared a few times. The chain has TRBV5-5 and TRBJ2-1; D is ambiguous. V lost 0 bases and J lost 0, with 7 bases in between. CDR3 length equals 15 residues. Per the germline V gene, CDR1 is SGHKS and CDR2 is YYEKEE (reference sequence). CDR3 DNA sequence: TGTGCCAGCAGCTTGGTAACCAGCTCCTACAATGAGCAGTTCTTC. Amino acid sequence: CASSLVTSSYNEQFF.

The genes are TRBV29-1 and TRBJ1-1; D is unresolved. This CDR3 comprises 13 residues. The germline V gene encodes CDR1 SQVTM and CDR2 ANQGSEA. Trimming shortened V by 6 bases and J by 0 bases, and 11 bases separated the two germline ends. The CDR3 region is CSVLKRLNTEAFF. In DNA, the CDR3 is TGCAGCGTACTAAAACGCCTGAACACTGAAGCTTTCTTT. The full variable domain, with the rest looked up from reference TRBV29-1 and TRBJ1-1, is SAVISQKPSRDICQRGTSLTIQCQVDSQVTMMFWYRQQPGQSLTLIATANQGSEATYESGFVIDKFPISRPNLTFSTLTVSNMSPEDSSIYLCSVLKRLNTEAFFGQGTRLTVV.

J is TRBJ2-5 and V is TRBV11-2, with D unresolved. Germline CDR1 reads SGHAT; CDR2 reads FQNNGV. The CDR3 has 13 residues. Trimming removed 4 bases at V and 5 bases at J, with 11 bases between. The CDR3: CASSSNNGETQYF. The CDR3 DNA follows: TGTGCCAGCAGCTCAAACAATGGGGAGACCCAGTACTTC.

Written as DNA, the CDR3 is TGTGCCAGCAGCTTAGGGTCCCTAACAGGGATCGGCGGGGAGACCCAGTACTTC. This sequence encodes CASSLGSLTGIGGETQYF. The chain is built from TRBV11-3 and TRBJ2-5; tentative D call: TRBD1 (6 bases). CDR1 and CDR2 from the germline V gene are SGHNT and YENEEA. V shed 1 base and J shed 5 bases, with 23 bases lying between them. This CDR3 region has 18 residues.

This sequence joins TRBV20-1 and TRBJ2-2; 8 nucleotides agree with TRBD1. Germline V gene sequence: CDR1 DFQATT, CDR2 SNEGSKA (reference sequence). The CDR3 sequence is 14 residues long. V was pared by 6 bases and J by 5 bases, with 8 bases of the junction left unmatched. The CDR3 DNA reads as TGCAGTGCCCGGGACAGGATACTAACCGGGGAGCTGTTTTTT. Amino acid sequence: CSARDRILTGELFF.

This clonotype has only a few counts. CDR3 DNA: TGCGCCAGCAGCTTAAGCCCACTGGGGGACGAGCAGTACTTC. This codes for CASSLSPLGDEQYF. The chain employs TRBV5-1 and TRBJ2-7; D is perhaps TRBD1 or TRBD2 (5 bases each). V lost 2 bases to trimming and J lost 5 bases, with 14 bases between them. The CDR3 loop spans 14 amino acids. Germline assignment: CDR1 SGHRS and CDR2 YFSETQ.